What follows are 10 T cell receptor beta chains derived from one specimen sequenced in a study of blood T cells in healthy people across ages. Primers used in a second PCR of roughly 6 to 12 cycles were a sample-barcoded 5' primer and a J-beta primer mix. Using its own MiXCR run on the 5' RACE reads, TCRdb lists one record per CDR3 protein. The sample lists approximately 690,000 distinct CDR3 sequences, around 38% occurring once. Material: blood. The receptors were sampled from a man older than 75 in good health.

V gene TRBV6-2 or TRBV6-3 combines with J gene TRBJ2-7, with 8 bases matching TRBD1. The germline CDR1 and CDR2 sequences are MNHEY and SVGEGT. There are 15 residues in the CDR3. V dropped 6 bases and J dropped 0; count of bases not matched to a gene: 7. This CDR3 is CASSRRTGISYEQYF. DNA of the CDR3: TGTGCCAGCAGCCGGAGGACAGGGATCTCCTACGAGCAGTACTTC.

The chain has TRBV20-1 and TRBJ1-2; 8 bases align to TRBD1. V dropped 2 bases and J dropped 2; count of bases not matched to a gene: 4. CDR1 DFQATT and CDR2 SNEGSKA come from the germline V gene (reference sequence). This CDR3 comprises 14 residues. The CDR3 spells CSARRSGGNYGYTF. CDR3 sequence (DNA): TGCAGTGCTAGAAGGTCAGGGGGCAACTATGGCTACACCTTC.

The chain recombines TRBV6-1 with TRBJ2-1; 8 bases line up with TRBD1. This CDR3 contains 14 residues. V trimming: 10 bases; J trimming: 2 bases; junction bases outside the gene matches: 7. From germline, CDR1 is MNHNS and CDR2 SASEGT. In nucleotides, the CDR3 is TGTGCCACCGTGGACAGGGTGGCCTACAATGAGCAGTTCTTC. This gives the protein CATVDRVAYNEQFF.

In this sample, this clonotype turned up a few times. The chain joins TRBV18 to TRBJ2-3; 8 nucleotides agree with TRBD2. This CDR3 contains 16 residues. J gave up 0 bases and V 6 bases, and 8 bases lay outside the gene matches. CDR1 is KGHSH and CDR2 is LQKENI in the germline V gene. CDR3: CASSPWSGGSTDTQYF. As DNA, the CDR3 is TGTGCCAGCTCCCCGTGGAGCGGGGGTAGCACAGATACGCAGTATTTT.

J is TRBJ1-5 and V is TRBV4-3, with D possibly being TRBD1 (5 bases). This CDR3 comprises 15 residues. Trimming stripped 4 bases from V and 2 bases from J, with 12 bases between. Germline assignment: CDR1 LGHNA and CDR2 YSLEER. CDR3 in amino acids: CASSRHLQGNQPQHF. Written as DNA, the CDR3 is TGCGCCAGCAGCCGCCATTTACAGGGCAATCAGCCCCAGCATTTT.

The gene calls are TRBV6-2 or TRBV6-3 and TRBJ2-2; TRBD2 is a possible D gene (6 bases). Germline V gene sequence: CDR1 MNHEY, CDR2 SVGEGT. The V and J ends lost 6 bases and 4 bases respectively, with 12 bases between them. The CDR3 has 14 residues. The CDR3 nucleotides read TGTGCCAGCAGCCGTGGGAGGCCCACCGGGGAGCTGTTTTTT. Translation gives CASSRGRPTGELFF.

The CDR3 nucleotides read TGTGCCAGCAGCCAAGTTCAAAACACGAACACCGGGGAGCTGTTTTTT. It yields the protein CASSQVQNTNTGELFF. The rearrangement joins TRBV14 to TRBJ2-2; no clear D gene. Deletions cut 1 base from V and 0 bases from J, with 9 bases between. The CDR3 contains 16 residues. Germline CDR1 and CDR2: SGHDN and FVKESK.

This clonotype came up a few times. V and J are TRBV5-1 and TRBJ2-3, with 7 bases matching TRBD2. This CDR3 is 16 amino acids long. V was pared by 4 bases and J by 0 bases, with 8 bases of the junction left unmatched. Germline-derived CDR1 and CDR2 are SGHRS and YFSETQ. CDR3 amino acids: CASSPFGGSSTDTQYF. The CDR3 nucleotides are TGCGCCAGCAGCCCTTTCGGCGGGAGTAGCACAGATACGCAGTATTTT.

The V and J genes are TRBV20-1 and TRBJ2-4; D perhaps matches TRBD2 (5 bases). The J call may be mistaken, given a closer DNA end match to TRBJ2-7. CDR1 and CDR2 (germline): DFQATT, SNEGSKA (reference sequence). The CDR3 is 14 residues long. The CDR3 bases are TGCAGTGCTAGAGATTTAAAACGAGGGTACGAGCAGTACTTC. Translating it yields CSARDLKRGYEQYF.

This clonotype was observed a few times. V and J are TRBV12-3 or TRBV12-4 and TRBJ2-7; D gene uncertain. The CDR3 spans 11 residues. With 3 bases removed from V and 6 bases from J, the gap between germline ends came to 6 bases. CDR3 DNA: TGTGCCAGCAGTTTGACGTTCGAGCAGTACTTC. Its protein is CASSLTFEQYF.